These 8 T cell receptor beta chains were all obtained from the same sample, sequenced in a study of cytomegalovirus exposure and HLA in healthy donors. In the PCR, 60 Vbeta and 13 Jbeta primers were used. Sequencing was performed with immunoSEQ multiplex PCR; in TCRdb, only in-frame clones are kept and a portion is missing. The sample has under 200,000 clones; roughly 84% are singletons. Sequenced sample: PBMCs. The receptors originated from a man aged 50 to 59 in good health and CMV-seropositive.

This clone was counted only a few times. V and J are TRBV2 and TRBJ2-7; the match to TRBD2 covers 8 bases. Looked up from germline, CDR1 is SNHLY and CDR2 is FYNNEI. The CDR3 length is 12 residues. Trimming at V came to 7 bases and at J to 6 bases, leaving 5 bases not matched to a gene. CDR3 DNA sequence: TGTGCCAGCACGAGCGGGGGATCCGAGCAGTACGTC. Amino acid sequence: CASTSGGSEQYV.

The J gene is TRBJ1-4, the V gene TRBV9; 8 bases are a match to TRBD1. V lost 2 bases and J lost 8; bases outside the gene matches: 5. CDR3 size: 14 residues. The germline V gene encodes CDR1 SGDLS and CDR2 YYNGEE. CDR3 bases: TGTGCCAGCAGCGTCAGGGGGCTCGGAGAAAAACTGTTTTTT. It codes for CASSVRGLGEKLFF.

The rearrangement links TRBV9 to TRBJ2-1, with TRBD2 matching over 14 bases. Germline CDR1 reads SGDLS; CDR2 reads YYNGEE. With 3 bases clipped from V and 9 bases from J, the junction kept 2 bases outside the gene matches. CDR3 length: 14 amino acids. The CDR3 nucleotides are TGTGCCAGCAGCGAGGGACTAGCGGGAGTTGAGCAGTTCTTC. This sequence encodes CASSEGLAGVEQFF.

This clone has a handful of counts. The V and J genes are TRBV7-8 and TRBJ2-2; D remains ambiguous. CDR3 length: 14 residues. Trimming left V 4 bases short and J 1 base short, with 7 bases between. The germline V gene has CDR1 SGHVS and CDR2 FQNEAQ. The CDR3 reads CASSSTGNTGELFF. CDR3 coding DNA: TGTGCCAGCAGCTCGACTGGGAACACCGGGGAGCTGTTTTTT.

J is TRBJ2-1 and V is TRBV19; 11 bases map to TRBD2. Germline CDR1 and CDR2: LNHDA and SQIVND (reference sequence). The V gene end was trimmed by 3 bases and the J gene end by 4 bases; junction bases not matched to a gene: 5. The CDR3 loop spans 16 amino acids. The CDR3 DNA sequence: TGTGCCAGTAGTATTCCGGGACTAGCGGCGTACAATGAGCAGTTCTTC. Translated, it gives CASSIPGLAAYNEQFF.

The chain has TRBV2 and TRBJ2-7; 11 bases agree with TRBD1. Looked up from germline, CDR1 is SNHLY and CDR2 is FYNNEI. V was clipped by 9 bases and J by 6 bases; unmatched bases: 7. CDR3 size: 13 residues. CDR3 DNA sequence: TGTGCCAGTTATCGGACAGGGGGCGGCGAGCAGTACTTC. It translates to CASYRTGGGEQYF.

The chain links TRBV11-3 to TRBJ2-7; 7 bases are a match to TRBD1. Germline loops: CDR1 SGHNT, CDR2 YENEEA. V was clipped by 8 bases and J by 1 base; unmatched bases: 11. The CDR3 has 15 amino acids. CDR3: CASSDRKDASYEQYF. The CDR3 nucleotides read TGTGCCAGCTCGGACAGGAAAGATGCATCCTACGAGCAGTACTTC.

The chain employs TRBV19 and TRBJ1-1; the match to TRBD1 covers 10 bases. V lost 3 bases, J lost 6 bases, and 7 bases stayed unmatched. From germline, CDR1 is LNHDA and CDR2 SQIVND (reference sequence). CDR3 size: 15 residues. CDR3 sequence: CASSIETGGMPEAFF. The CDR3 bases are TGTGCCAGTAGTATCGAGACAGGGGGCATGCCTGAAGCTTTCTTT. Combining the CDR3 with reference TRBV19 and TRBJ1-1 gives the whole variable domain DGGITQSPKYLFRKEGQNVTLSCEQNLNHDAMYWYRQDPGQGLRLIYYSQIVNDFQKGDIAEGYSVSREKKESFPLTVTSAQKNPTAFYLCASSIETGGMPEAFFGQGTRLTVV.